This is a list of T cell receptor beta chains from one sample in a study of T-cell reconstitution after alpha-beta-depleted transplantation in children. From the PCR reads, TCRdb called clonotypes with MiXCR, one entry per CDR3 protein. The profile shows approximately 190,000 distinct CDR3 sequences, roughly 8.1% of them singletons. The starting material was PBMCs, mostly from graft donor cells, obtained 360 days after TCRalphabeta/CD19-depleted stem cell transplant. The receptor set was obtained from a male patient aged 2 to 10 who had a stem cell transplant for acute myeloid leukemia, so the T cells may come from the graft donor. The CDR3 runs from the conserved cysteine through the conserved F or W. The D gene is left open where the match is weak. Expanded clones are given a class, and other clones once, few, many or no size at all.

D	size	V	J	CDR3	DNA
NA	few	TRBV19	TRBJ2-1	CASSIDRAGNNEQFF	TGTGCCAGTAGTATAGATCGGGCGGGGAACAATGAGCAGTTCTTC
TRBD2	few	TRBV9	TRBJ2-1	CASSPRIAGGRDEQFF	TGTGCCAGCAGCCCTCGCATAGCGGGGGGGAGGGATGAGCAGTTCTTC
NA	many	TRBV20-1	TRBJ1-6	CSARERNSPLHF	TGCAGTGCTAGAGAACGTAATTCACCCCTCCACTTT
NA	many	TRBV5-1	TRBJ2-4	CASSFAGSGSKNIQYF	TGCGCCAGCAGCTTCGCAGGGTCGGGCTCCAAAAACATTCAGTACTTC
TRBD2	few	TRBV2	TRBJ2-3	CASIAGGSTDTQYF	TGTGCCAGCATAGCGGGAGGAAGCACAGATACGCAGTATTTT
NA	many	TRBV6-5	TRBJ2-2	CASSYSVVRNTGELFF	TGTGCCAGCAGTTACTCGGTCGTCAGGAACACCGGGGAGCTGTTTTTT
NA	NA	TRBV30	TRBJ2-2	CAWRVSRVGFRTGELFF	TGTGCCTGGAGGGTCAGCAGGGTGGGGTTTCGGACCGGGGAGCTGTTTTTT
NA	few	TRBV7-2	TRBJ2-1	CASSLFTRNEQFF	TGTGCCAGCAGCTTATTTACCCGCAATGAGCAGTTCTTC
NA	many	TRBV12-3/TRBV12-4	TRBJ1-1	CASSLGVEAFF	TGTGCCAGCAGTTTAGGGGTGGAAGCTTTCTTT
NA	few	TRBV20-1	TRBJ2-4	CSARAELVQYF	TGCAGTGCTAGGGCAGAACTGGTTCAGTACTTC
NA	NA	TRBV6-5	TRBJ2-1	CASSYSKGYRFNEQFF	TGTGCCAGCAGTTACTCGAAGGGATACCGTTTCAATGAGCAGTTCTTC
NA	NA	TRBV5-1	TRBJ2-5	CASSLDPRSQETQYF	TGCGCCAGCAGCTTGGATCCCAGGTCACAAGAGACCCAGTACTTC
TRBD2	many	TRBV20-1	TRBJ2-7	CSARRLAGGLYEQYF	TGCAGTGCCCGGCGACTAGCGGGAGGTCTCTACGAGCAGTACTTC
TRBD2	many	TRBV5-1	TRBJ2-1	CASSLAVAGGRNYNEQFF	TGCGCCAGCAGCTTGGCGGTAGCGGGGGGGAGAAACTACAATGAGCAGTTCTTC
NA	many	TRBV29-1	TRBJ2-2	CSARGGATGELFF	TGCAGCGCCCGGGGCGGAGCCACCGGGGAGCTGTTTTTT
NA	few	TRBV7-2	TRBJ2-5	CASSFLGPEGAQYF	TGTGCCAGCAGCTTTTTGGGGCCAGAAGGGGCCCAGTACTTC
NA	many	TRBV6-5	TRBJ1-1	CASSYRGGTEAFF	TGTGCCAGCAGTTATAGGGGAGGGACTGAAGCTTTCTTT
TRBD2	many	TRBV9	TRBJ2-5	CASSAAGLAGVGETQYF	TGTGCCAGCAGCGCCGCCGGACTAGCGGGAGTGGGGGAGACCCAGTACTTC
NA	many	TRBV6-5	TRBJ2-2	CASSYKGVTGELFF	TGTGCCAGCAGTTACAAGGGCGTCACCGGGGAGCTGTTTTTT
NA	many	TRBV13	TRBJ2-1	CASSWDVSSYNEQFF	TGTGCCAGCAGCTGGGACGTCAGCTCCTACAATGAGCAGTTCTTC
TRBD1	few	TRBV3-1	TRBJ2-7	CASSHRGQGLYEQYF	TGTGCCAGCAGCCACAGGGGACAGGGATTGTACGAGCAGTACTTC
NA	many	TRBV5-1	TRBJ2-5	CASSQDLRETQYF	TGCGCCAGCAGCCAAGACCTGCGGGAGACCCAGTACTTC
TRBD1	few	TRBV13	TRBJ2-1	CASSLGQGPGFEQFF	TGTGCCAGCAGCTTGGGACAGGGGCCGGGGTTTGAGCAGTTCTTC
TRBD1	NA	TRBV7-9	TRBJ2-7	CASSRAQGAFYEQYF	TGTGCCAGCAGCCGCGCCCAGGGGGCGTTCTACGAGCAGTACTTC
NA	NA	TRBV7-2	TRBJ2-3	CASSLSRADTQYF	TGTGCCAGCAGCTTAAGTCGGGCAGATACGCAGTATTTT
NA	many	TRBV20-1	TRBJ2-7	CSASKGAAYEQYF	TGCAGTGCTAGTAAGGGCGCCGCTTACGAGCAGTACTTC
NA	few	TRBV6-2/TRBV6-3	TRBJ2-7	CASSYHLSARSHEQYF	TGTGCCAGCAGTTACCACTTATCGGCACGTAGCCACGAGCAGTACTTC
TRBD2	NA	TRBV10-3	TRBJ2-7	CATSGGREQYF	TGTGCCACGAGCGGGGGGCGCGAGCAGTACTTC